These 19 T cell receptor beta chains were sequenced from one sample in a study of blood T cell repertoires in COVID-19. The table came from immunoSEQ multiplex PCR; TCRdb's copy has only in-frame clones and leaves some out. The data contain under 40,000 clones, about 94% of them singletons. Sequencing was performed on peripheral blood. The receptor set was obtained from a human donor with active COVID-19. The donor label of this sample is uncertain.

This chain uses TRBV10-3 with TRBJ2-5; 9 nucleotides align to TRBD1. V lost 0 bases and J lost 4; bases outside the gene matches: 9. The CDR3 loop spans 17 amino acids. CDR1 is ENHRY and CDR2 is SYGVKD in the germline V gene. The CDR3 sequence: CAISESRGTGRRETQYF. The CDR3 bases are TGTGCCATCAGTGAGTCGAGGGGGACAGGGCGGCGAGAGACCCAGTACTTC.

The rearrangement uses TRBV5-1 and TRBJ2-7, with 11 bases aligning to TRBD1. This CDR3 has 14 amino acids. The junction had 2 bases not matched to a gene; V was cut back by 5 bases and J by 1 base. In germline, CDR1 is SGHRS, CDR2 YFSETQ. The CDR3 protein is CASSWDRGSYEQYF. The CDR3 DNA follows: TGCGCCAGCAGTTGGGACAGGGGGTCCTACGAGCAGTACTTC.

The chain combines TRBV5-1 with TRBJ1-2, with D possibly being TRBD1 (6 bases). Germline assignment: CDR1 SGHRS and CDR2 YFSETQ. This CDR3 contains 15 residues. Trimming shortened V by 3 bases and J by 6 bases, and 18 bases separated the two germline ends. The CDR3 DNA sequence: TGCGCCAGCAGCTCCGAACAGGGAGACTTGGATGGCTACACCTTC. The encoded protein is CASSSEQGDLDGYTF. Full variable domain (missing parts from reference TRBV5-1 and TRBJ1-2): KAGVTQTPRYLIKTRGQQVTLSCSPISGHRSVSWYQQTPGQGLQFLFEYFSETQRNKGNFPGRFSGRQFSNSRSEMNVSTLELGDSALYLCASSSEQGDLDGYTFGSGTRLTVV.

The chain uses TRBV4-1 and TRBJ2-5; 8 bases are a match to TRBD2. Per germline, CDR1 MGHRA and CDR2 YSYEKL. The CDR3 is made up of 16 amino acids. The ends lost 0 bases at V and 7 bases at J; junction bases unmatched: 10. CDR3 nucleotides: TGCGCCAGCAGCCAAGAAGCGGGAGCTAGACATAGGACCCAGTACTTC. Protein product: CASSQEAGARHRTQYF.

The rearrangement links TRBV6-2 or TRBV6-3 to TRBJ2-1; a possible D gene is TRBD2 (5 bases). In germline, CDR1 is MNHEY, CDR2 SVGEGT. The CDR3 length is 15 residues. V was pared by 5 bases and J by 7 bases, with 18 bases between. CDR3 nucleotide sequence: TGTGCCAGCAGTCCCGGGGAGCGACCACCAAATGAGCAGTTCTTC. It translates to CASSPGERPPNEQFF.

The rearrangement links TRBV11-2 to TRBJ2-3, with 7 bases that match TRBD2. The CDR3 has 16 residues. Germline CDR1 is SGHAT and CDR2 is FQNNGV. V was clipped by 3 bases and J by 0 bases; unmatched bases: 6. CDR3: CASSLASGASTDTQYF. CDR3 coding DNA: TGTGCCAGCAGCTTGGCTAGCGGAGCTAGCACAGATACGCAGTATTTT.

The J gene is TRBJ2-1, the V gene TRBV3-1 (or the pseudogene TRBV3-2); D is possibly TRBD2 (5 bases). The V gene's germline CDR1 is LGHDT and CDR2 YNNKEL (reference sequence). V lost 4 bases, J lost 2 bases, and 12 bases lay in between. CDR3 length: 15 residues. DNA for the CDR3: TGTGCCAGCAGCCCGGACTCGGGCCCCTACAATGAGCAGTTCTTC. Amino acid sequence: CASSPDSGPYNEQFF.

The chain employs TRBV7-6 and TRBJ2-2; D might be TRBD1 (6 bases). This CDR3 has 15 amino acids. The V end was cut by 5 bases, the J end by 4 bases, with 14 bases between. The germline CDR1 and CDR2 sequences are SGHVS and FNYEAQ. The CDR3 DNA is TGTGCCAGCAGCCAGGTTGGGGGCTTCACCGGGGAGCTGTTTTTT. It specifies CASSQVGGFTGELFF.

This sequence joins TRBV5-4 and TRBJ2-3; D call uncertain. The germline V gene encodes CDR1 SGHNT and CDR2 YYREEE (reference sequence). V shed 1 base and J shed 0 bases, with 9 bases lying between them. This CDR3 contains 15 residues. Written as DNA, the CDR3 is TGTGCCAGCAGCTTGTTCGGGTTAAGCACAGATACGCAGTATTTT. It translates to CASSLFGLSTDTQYF.

The CDR3 here is CASSISGGVDYEQYF. The CDR3 DNA follows: TGTGCCAGTAGTATCTCAGGGGGTGTTGACTACGAGCAGTACTTC. V usage is TRBV19 and J usage is TRBJ2-7; TRBD1 aligns across 7 bases. This CDR3 is built from 15 residues. Germline assignment: CDR1 LNHDA and CDR2 SQIVND (reference sequence). V was clipped by 3 bases and J by 3 bases; unmatched bases: 8.

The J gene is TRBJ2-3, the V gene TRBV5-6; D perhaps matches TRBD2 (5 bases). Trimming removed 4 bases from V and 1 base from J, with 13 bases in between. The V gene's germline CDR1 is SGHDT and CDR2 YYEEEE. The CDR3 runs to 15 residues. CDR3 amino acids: CASSLRGRGTDTQYF. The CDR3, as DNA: TGTGCCAGCAGCCTCCGGGGTCGAGGCACAGATACGCAGTATTTT. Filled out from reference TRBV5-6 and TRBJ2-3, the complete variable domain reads DAGVTQSPTHLIKTRGQQVTLRCSPKSGHDTVSWYQQALGQGPQFIFQYYEEEERQRGNFPDRFSGHQFPNYSSELNVNALLLGDSALYLCASSLRGRGTDTQYFGPGTRLTVL.

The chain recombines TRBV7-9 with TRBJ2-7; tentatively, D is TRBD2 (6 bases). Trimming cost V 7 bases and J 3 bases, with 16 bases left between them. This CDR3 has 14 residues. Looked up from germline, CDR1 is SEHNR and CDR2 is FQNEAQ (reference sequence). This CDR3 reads CASTLGLLNYEQYF. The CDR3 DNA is TGTGCCAGCACCCTGGGACTTCTCAACTACGAGCAGTACTTC.

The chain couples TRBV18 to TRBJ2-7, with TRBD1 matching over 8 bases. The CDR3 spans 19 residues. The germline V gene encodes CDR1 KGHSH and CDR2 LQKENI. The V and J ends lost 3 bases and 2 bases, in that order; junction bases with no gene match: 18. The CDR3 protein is CASSPSTGGPGNRAYEQYF. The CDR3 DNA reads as TGTGCCAGCTCACCCTCAACAGGGGGTCCGGGAAATAGGGCCTACGAGCAGTACTTC.

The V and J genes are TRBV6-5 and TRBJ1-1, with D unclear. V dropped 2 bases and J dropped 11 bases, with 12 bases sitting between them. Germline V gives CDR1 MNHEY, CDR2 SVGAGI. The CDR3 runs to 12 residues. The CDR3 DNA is TGTGCCAGCAGTTACACGGGCGGGAGGGCTTTCTTT. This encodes CASSYTGGRAFF.

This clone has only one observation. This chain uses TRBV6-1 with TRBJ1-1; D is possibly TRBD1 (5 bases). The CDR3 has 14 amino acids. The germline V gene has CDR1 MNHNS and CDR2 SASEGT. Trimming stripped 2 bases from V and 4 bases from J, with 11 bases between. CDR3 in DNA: TGTGCCAGCAGTGAATGGAAGGGGTCCACTGAAGCTTTCTTT. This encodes CASSEWKGSTEAFF.

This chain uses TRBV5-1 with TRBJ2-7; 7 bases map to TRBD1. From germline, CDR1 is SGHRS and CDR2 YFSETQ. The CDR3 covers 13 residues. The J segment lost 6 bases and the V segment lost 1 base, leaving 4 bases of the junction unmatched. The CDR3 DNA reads TGCGCCAGCAGCTTGATCGCAGGGGGCGAGCAGTACTTC. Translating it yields CASSLIAGGEQYF.

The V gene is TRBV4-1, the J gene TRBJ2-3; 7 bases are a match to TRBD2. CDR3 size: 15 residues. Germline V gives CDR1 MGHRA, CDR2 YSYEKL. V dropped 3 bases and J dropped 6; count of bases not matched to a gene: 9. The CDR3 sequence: CASSQAGSGGDTQYF. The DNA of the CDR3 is TGCGCCAGCAGCCAGGCCGGTTCGGGGGGTGATACGCAGTATTTT.

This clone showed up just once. Here the CDR3 reads CASSDAGGYTF. The CDR3 coding sequence is TGTGCCAGCAGTGACGCCGGGGGCTACACCTTC. The gene calls are TRBV25-1 and TRBJ1-2; D not certain. V was clipped by 3 bases and J by 8 bases, with 7 bases between them. This CDR3 contains 11 residues. Germline CDR1 and CDR2: MGHDK and SYGVNS.

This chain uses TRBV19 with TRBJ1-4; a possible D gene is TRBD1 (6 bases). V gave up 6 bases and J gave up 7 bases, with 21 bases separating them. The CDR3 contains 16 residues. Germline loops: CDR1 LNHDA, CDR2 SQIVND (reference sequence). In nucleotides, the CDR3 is TGTGCCAGTAGCAGGGGACCGTGGCAGGCAAGTGAAAAACTGTTTTTT. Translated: CASSRGPWQASEKLFF. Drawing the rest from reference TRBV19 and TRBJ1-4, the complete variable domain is DGGITQSPKYLFRKEGQNVTLSCEQNLNHDAMYWYRQDPGQGLRLIYYSQIVNDFQKGDIAEGYSVSREKKESFPLTVTSAQKNPTAFYLCASSRGPWQASEKLFFGSGTQLSVL.